Presented here are 11 T cell receptor beta chains from one specimen sequenced in a study of shared clonotypes between healthy human individuals. Sequencing was performed with immunoSEQ multiplex PCR; in TCRdb, only in-frame clones are kept and a portion is missing. This table holds roughly 640,000 clones, more than 95% found once. Sequencing was performed on naive CD4+ T cells sorted from blood. The subset denotes: CD45RA+ positively selected. The receptors shown here come from a woman in her 30s in good health.

V gene TRBV29-1 combines with J gene TRBJ2-2; 8 nucleotides match TRBD2. The junction had 3 bases not matched to a gene; V was cut back by 6 bases and J by 3 bases. The CDR3 is made up of 13 amino acids. Per germline, CDR1 SQVTM and CDR2 ANQGSEA. The CDR3 is CSVGGGHTGELFF. CDR3 bases: TGCAGCGTCGGGGGGGGACACACCGGGGAGCTGTTTTTT.

The gene calls are TRBV29-1 and TRBJ1-5; 11 nucleotides match TRBD1. Unmatched junction bases numbered 10, after V lost 5 bases and J lost 7 bases. CDR3 size: 15 residues. Germline V CDR1 and CDR2: SQVTM, ANQGSEA. The CDR3 protein is CSVLVGQGGGQPQHF. In DNA form, the CDR3 reads TGCAGCGTTCTCGTGGGACAGGGGGGAGGACAGCCCCAGCATTTT.

CDR3 DNA: TGTGCCAGCAGAAGAGGACAGGATTTTGAACCCCTCCACTTT. This translates into CASRRGQDFEPLHF. V usage is TRBV6-1 and J usage is TRBJ1-6; 7 nucleotides align to TRBD1. CDR1 and CDR2 (germline): MNHNS, SASEGT. The CDR3 covers 14 residues. The ends lost 6 bases at V and 12 bases at J; junction bases unmatched: 11.

The chain combines TRBV25-1 with TRBJ2-7, with 7 nucleotides matching TRBD1. Germline V gene data show CDR1 as MGHDK and CDR2 as SYGVNS. V lost 6 bases and J lost 0; bases outside the gene matches: 2. The CDR3 spans 13 residues. The CDR3 loop reads CASSRQGSYEQYF. CDR3 nucleotides: TGTGCCAGCAGCCGACAGGGCTCCTACGAGCAGTACTTC.

The gene calls are TRBV7-2 and TRBJ2-2; no clear D. Germline loops: CDR1 SGHTA, CDR2 FQGNSA. This CDR3 is 15 amino acids long. The V end lost 3 bases, the J end lost 6 bases, and 14 bases lay between the germline ends. CDR3 protein: CASSFSLVLPGELFF. The CDR3, as DNA: TGTGCCAGCAGCTTCTCCCTGGTCCTGCCCGGGGAGCTGTTTTTT.

The genes are TRBV28 and TRBJ2-5; D might be TRBD1 or TRBD2, each matching 6 bases. Germline CDR1 is MDHEN and CDR2 is SYDVKM. The CDR3 spans 15 residues. With 4 bases removed from V and 11 bases from J, the gap between germline ends came to 23 bases. The CDR3 nucleotides read TGTGCCAGCAGTTCGGACAGTGCTACTCCTCGGGAGCAGTACTTC. It yields the protein CASSSDSATPREQYF.

V and J are TRBV27 and TRBJ1-1; maybe TRBD1 (6 bases). V was trimmed by 2 bases and J by 8 bases, leaving 12 bases between them. Germline CDR1 and CDR2: MNHEY and SMNVEV (reference sequence). The CDR3 is 13 residues long. CDR3 in DNA: TGTGCCAGCAGTTTAAACAGGGTGTCCGAAGCTTTCTTT. Amino acids: CASSLNRVSEAFF.

The V and J genes are TRBV5-6 and TRBJ1-1; D unresolved. The germline V gene encodes CDR1 SGHDT and CDR2 YYEEEE. The CDR3 has 14 residues. The ends were cut back, 4 bases at V and 1 base at J, with 11 bases in the middle. Here the CDR3 DNA reads TGTGCCAGCAGCCCCAGAGAATGGAACACTGAAGCTTTCTTT. Protein: CASSPREWNTEAFF.

The genes are TRBV28 and TRBJ1-5; 9 nucleotides align to TRBD1. The CDR3 loop spans 14 amino acids. The V gene end was trimmed by 4 bases and the J gene end by 6 bases; junction bases not matched to a gene: 4. From germline, CDR1 is MDHEN and CDR2 SYDVKM. As DNA, the CDR3 is TGTGCCAGCAGTTCAGACAGGGGGATTCAGCCCCAGCATTTT. It codes for CASSSDRGIQPQHF.

J is TRBJ2-7 and V is TRBV5-1; unclear D gene. CDR3 length: 15 residues. Between the trimmed V and J ends, which lost 4 bases and 3 bases, there was a span of 17 bases. In germline, CDR1 is SGHRS, CDR2 YFSETQ. The CDR3 region has the DNA TGCGCCAGCAGCCTAAGGACCGTGGCCGGCTACGAGCAGTACTTC. It is translated as CASSLRTVAGYEQYF.

This clone is a singleton in its sample. This chain joins TRBV5-1 and TRBJ2-3; tentatively, D is TRBD2 (5 bases). Trimming removed 4 bases at V and 2 bases at J, with 17 bases between. Germline values: CDR1 SGHRS, CDR2 YFSETQ. The length of the CDR3 is 16 residues. CDR3 in amino acids: CASSPEGGSFTDTQYF. CDR3 DNA: TGCGCCAGCAGCCCGGAAGGCGGGTCTTTCACAGATACGCAGTATTTT.